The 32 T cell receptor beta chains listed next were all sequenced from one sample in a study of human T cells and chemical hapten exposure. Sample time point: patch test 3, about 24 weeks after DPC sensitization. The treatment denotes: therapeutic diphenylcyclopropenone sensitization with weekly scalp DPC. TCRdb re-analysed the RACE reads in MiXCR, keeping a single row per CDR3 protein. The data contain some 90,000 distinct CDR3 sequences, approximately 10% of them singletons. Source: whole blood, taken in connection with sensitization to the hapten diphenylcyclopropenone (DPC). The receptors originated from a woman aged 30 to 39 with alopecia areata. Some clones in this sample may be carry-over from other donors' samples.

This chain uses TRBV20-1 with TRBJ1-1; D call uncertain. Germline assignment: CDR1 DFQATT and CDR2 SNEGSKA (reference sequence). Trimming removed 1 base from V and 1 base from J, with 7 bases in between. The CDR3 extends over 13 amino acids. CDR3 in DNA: TGCAGTGCTAGAGTATCAGGGAACACTGAAGCTTTCTTT. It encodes CSARVSGNTEAFF.

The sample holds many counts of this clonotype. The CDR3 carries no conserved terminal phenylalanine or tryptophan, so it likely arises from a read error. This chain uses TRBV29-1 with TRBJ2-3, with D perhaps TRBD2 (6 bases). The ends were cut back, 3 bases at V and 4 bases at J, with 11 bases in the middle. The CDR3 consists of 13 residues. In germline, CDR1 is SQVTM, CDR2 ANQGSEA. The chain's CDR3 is CSVDRGYADTQYS. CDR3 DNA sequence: TGCAGCGTTGATCGGGGGTACGCAGATACGCAGTATTCT.

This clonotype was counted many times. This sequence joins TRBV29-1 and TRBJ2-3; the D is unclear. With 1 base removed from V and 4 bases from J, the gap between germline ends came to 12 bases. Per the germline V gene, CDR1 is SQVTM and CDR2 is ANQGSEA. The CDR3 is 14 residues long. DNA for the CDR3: TGCAGCGTTGAAGGAAATTACTTCTCAGATACGCAGTATTTT. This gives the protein CSVEGNYFSDTQYF.

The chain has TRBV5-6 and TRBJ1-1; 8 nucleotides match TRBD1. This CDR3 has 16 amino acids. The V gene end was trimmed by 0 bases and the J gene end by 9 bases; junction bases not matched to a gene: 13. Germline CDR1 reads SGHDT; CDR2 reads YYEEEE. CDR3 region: CASSLAGSGRGRQAFF. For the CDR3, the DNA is TGTGCCAGCAGCTTGGCCGGCAGTGGCAGGGGGCGTCAAGCTTTCTTT.

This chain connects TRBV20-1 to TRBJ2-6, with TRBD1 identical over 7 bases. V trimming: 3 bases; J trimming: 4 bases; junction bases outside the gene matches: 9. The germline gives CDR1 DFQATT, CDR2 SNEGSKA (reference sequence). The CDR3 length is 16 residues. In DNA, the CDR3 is TGCAGTGCTAGGTCTCGACAGGGTTCCGGGGCCAACGTCCTGACTTTC. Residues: CSARSRQGSGANVLTF.

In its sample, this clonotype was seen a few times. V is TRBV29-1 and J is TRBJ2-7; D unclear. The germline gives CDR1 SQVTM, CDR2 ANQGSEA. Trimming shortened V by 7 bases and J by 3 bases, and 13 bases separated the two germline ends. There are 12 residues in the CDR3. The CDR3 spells CSAAQTGYEQYF. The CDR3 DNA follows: TGCAGCGCAGCCCAGACGGGCTACGAGCAGTACTTC.

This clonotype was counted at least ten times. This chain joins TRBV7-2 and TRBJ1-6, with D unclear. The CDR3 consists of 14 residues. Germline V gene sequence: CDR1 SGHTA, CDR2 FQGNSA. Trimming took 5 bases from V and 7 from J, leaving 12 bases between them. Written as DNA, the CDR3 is TGTGCCAGCAGCCCCGGATCCCTCAATTCACCCCTCCACTTT. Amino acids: CASSPGSLNSPLHF.

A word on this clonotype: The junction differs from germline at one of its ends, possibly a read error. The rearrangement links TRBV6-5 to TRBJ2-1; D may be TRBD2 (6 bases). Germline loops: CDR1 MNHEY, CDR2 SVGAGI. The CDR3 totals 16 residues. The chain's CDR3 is CASSYSRATWGVEQFF. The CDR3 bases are TGTGCCAGCAGCTACTCCCGGGCCACCTGGGGGGTAGAGCAGTTCTTC.

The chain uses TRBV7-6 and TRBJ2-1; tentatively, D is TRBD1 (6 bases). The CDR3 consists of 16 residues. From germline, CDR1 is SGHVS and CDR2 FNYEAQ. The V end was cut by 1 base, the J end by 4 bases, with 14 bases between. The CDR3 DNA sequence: TGTGCCAGCAGCTTAGAGGACAGACTCTTATACAATGAGCAGTTCTTC. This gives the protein CASSLEDRLLYNEQFF.

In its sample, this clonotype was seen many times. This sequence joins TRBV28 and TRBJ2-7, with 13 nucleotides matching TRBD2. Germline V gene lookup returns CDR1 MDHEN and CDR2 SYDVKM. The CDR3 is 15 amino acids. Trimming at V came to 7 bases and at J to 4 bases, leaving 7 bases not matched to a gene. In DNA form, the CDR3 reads TGTGCCAGCAACGTCGGACTAGCGGGAGTATACGAGCAGTACTTC. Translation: CASNVGLAGVYEQYF.

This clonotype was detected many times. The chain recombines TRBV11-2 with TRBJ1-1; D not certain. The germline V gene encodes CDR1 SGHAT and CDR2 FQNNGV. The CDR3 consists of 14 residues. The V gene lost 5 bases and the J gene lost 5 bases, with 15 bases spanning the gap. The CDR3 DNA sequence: TGTGCCAGCAGCCCGACATCAAGGAGGACTGAAGCTTTCTTT. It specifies CASSPTSRRTEAFF.

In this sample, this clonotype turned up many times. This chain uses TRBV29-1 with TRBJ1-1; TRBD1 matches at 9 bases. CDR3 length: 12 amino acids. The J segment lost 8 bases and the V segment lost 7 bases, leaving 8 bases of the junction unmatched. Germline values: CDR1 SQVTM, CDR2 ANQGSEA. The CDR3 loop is CSAETGGSEAFF. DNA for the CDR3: TGCAGCGCGGAGACAGGGGGGTCGGAAGCTTTCTTT.

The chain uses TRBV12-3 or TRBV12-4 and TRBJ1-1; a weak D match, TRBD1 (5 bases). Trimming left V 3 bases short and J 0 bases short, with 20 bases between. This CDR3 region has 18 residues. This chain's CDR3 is CASSLGQGIRTMNTEAFF. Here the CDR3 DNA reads TGTGCCAGCAGTTTGGGGCAGGGCATCCGGACTATGAACACTGAAGCTTTCTTT.

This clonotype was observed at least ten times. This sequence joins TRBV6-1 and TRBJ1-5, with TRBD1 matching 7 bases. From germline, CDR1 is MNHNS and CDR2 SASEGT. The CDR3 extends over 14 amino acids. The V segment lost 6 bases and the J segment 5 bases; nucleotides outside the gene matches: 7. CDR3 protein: CASSEQGNDQPQHF. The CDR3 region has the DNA TGTGCCAGCAGCGAACAGGGGAACGATCAGCCCCAGCATTTT.

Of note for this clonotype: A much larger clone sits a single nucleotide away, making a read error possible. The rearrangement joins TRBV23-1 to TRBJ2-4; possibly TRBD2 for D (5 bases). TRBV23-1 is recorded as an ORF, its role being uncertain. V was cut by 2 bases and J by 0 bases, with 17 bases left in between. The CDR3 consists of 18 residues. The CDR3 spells CASSQADHGELAKNIQYF. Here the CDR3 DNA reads TGCGCCAGCAGTCAAGCCGATCACGGGGAACTAGCCAAAAACATTCAGTACTTC.

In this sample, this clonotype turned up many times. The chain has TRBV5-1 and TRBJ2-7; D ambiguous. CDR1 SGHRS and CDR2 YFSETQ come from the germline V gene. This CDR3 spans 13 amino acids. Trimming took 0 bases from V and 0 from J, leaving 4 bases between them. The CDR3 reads CASSLAASYEQYV. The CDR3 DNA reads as TGCGCCAGCAGCTTGGCCGCCTCCTACGAGCAGTACGTC.

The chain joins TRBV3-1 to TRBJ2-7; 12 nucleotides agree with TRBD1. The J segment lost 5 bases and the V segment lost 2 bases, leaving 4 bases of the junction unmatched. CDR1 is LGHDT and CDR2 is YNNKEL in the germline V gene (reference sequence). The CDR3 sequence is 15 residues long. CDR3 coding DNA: TGTGCCAGCAGCCAACCCGGGACAGGGGGCCACGAGCAGTACTTC. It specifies CASSQPGTGGHEQYF.

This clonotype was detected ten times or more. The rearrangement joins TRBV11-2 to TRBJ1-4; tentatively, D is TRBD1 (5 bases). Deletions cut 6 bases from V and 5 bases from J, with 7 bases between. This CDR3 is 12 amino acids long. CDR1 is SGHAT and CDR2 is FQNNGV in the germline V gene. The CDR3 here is CASRRQNEKLFF. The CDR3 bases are TGTGCCAGCAGGAGACAGAATGAAAAACTGTTTTTT. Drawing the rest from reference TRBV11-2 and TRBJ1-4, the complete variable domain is EAGVAQSPRYKIIEKRQSVAFWCNPISGHATLYWYQQILGQGPKLLIQFQNNGVVDDSQLPKDRFSAERLKGVDSTLKIQPAKLEDSAVYLCASRRQNEKLFFGSGTQLSVL.

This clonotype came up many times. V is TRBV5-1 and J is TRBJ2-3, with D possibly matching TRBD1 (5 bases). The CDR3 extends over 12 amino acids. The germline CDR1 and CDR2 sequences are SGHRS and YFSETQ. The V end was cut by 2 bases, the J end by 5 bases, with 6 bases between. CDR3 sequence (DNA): TGCGCCAGCAGCTTAGGGGTAGATACGCAGTATTTT. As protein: CASSLGVDTQYF.

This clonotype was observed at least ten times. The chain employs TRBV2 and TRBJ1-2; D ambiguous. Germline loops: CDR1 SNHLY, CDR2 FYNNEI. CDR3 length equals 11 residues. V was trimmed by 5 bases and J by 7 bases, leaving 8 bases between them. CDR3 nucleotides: TGTGCCAGCAGTCCGACACGTGGCTACACCTTC. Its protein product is CASSPTRGYTF. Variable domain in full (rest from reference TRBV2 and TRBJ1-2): EPEVTQTPSHQVTQMGQEVILRCVPISNHLYFYWYRQILGQKVEFLVSFYNNEISEKSEIFDDQFSVERPDGSNFTLKIRSTKLEDSAMYFCASSPTRGYTFGSGTRLTVV.

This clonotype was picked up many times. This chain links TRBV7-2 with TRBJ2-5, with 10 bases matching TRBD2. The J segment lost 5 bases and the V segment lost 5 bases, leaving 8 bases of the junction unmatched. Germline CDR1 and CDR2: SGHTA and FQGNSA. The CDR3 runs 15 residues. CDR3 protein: CASSISGGALETQYF. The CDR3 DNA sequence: TGTGCCAGCAGCATCAGCGGGGGGGCCCTCGAGACCCAGTACTTC.

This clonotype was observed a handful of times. CDR3 loop: CASESRGTNTGELFF. In nucleotides, the CDR3 is TGTGCCAGTGAATCTAGGGGAACGAACACCGGGGAGCTGTTTTTT. V gene TRBV19 combines with J gene TRBJ2-2; TRBD1 is a possible D gene (5 bases). V was shortened by 8 bases and J by 0 bases, with 13 bases between the two germline ends. Germline V gene lookup returns CDR1 LNHDA and CDR2 SQIVND (reference sequence). The CDR3 is 15 amino acids. Supplemented by reference TRBV19 and TRBJ2-2, the full variable domain reads DGGITQSPKYLFRKEGQNVTLSCEQNLNHDAMYWYRQDPGQGLRLIYYSQIVNDFQKGDIAEGYSVSREKKESFPLTVTSAQKNPTAFYLCASESRGTNTGELFFGEGSRLTVL.

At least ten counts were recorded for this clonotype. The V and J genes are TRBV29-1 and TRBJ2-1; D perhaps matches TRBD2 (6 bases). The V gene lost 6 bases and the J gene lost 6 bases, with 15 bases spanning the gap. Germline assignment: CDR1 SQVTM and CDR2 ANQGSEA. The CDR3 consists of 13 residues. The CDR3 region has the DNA TGCAGCGTGAGTTCTGGGGAGGCCAATGAGCAGTTCTTC. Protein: CSVSSGEANEQFF.

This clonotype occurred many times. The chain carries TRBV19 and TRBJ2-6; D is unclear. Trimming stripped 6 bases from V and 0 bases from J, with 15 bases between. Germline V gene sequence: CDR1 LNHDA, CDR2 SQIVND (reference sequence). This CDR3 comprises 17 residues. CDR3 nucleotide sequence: TGTGCCAGTAGCGAAGGACGGAGAAACTCTGGGGCCAACGTCCTGACTTTC. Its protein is CASSEGRRNSGANVLTF.

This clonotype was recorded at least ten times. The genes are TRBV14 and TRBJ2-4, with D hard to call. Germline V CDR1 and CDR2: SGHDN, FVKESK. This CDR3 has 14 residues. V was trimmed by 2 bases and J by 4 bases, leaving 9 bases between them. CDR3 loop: CASSQNLQKNIQYF. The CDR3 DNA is TGTGCCAGCAGCCAAAACCTACAGAAAAACATTCAGTACTTC.

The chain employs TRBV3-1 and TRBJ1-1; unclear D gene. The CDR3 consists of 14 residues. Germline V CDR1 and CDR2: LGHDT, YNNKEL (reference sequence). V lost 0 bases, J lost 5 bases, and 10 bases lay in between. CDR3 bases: TGTGCCAGCAGCCAAGACCAAGGAGGAACTGAAGCTTTCTTT. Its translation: CASSQDQGGTEAFF.

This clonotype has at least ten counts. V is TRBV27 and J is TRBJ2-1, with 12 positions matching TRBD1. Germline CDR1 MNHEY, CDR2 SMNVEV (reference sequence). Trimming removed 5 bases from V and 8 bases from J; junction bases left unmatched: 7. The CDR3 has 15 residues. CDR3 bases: TGTGCCAGCAGTAACCCCGGGACAGGGGGCGATGAGCAGTTCTTC. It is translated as CASSNPGTGGDEQFF.

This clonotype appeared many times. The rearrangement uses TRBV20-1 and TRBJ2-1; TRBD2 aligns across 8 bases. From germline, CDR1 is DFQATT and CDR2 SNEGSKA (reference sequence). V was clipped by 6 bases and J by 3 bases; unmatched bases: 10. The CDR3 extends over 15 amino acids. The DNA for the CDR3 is TGCAGTGCGGCCGCGACCAGCGGGAGCTACAATGAGCAGTTCTTC. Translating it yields CSAAATSGSYNEQFF.

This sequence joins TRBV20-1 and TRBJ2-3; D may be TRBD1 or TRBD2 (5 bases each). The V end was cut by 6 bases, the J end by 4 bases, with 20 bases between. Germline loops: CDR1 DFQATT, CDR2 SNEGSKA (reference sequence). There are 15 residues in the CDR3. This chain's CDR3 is CSAPHGTEASDTQYF. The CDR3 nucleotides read TGCAGTGCCCCGCACGGGACCGAGGCCTCAGATACGCAGTATTTT.

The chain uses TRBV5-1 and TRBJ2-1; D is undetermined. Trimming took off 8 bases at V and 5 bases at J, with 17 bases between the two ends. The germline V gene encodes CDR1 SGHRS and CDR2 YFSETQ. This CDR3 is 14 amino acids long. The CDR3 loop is CARPLLPRNNEQFF. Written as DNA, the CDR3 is TGCGCCAGGCCCCTGCTCCCCCGCAACAATGAGCAGTTCTTC.

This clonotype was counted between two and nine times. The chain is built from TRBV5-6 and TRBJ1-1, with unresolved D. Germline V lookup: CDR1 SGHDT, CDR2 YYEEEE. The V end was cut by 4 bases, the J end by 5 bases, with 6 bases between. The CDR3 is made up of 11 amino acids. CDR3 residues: CASSKQTEAFF. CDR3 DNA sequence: TGTGCCAGCAGCAAACAGACTGAAGCTTTCTTT.

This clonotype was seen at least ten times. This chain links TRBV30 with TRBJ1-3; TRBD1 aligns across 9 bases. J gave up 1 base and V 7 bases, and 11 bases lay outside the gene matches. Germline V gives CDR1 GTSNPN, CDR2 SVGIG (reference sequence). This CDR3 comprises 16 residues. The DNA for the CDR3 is TGTGCCTACCGAACCAGACAGGGGGAGTCTGGAAACACCATATATTTT. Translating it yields CAYRTRQGESGNTIYF.